This T cell receptor beta chain was sequenced for a study of blood T cell repertoires in COVID-19. Overall study: Italy, Spain and the United States were the sources of the convalescent and acute COVID-19 samples. PBMCs, B-cell-depleted T cells, or T cells provided the cDNA or gDNA that made up the material.

Authors' analysis steps: Amplification of reference gene primers provided the estimated nucleated cell counts. Assay used: immunoSEQ multiplex PCR; TCRdb lists only in-frame clones, some missing. For V, J and clone size, that table is used; D and trimming come from the DNA. The data show about 160,000 clones, around 85% seen once. J was trimmed by 1 base and V by 7 bases; bases with no gene match: 4. Germline lookup yields CDR1 MNHEY and CDR2 SVGAGI. The CDR3 length is 14 residues. The sample consisted of peripheral blood. The V call is TRBV6-5, the J call TRBJ1-1, with 9 nucleotides matching TRBD1. The TCR originated in a woman in her sixties or seventies with acute or convalescent COVID-19. The DNA of the CDR3 is TGTGCCAGCAATTTGGACAGGGGGAACACTGAAGCTTTCTTT. Its translation is CASNLDRGNTEAFF.